A selection of T cell receptor beta chains follows, all from one sample in a study of T cells after yellow fever vaccination. TCRdb processed the 5' RACE reads anew with MiXCR; each CDR3 protein has one entry. Of roughly 300,000 distinct CDR3 sequences in the sample, around 6.8% are singletons; the top ten hold 15% to 20%. The sequenced sample was PBMCs, obtained about 49 days after the first yellow fever vaccination. These receptors were obtained from a man in his late teens or twenties who received the YFV17D yellow fever vaccine. Both conserved end residues are part of each CDR3. Each record gives: J gene, V gene, clone size, CDR3 protein. A row's size may be missing; if present it is once, few, many or a size class.

TRBJ1-2,TRBV12-3/TRBV12-4,few,CASSLVPGDYGYTF
TRBJ2-1,TRBV5-1,NA,CASSLVPGDLNEQFF
TRBJ2-7,TRBV12-3/TRBV12-4,NA,CASRRVGRSYEQYF
TRBJ2-1,TRBV4-1,few,CASSKIQGSPYNEQFF
TRBJ1-5,TRBV20-1,few,CSARGGGRNQPQHF
TRBJ2-5,TRBV28,many,CASSPSPGIQETQYF
TRBJ2-7,TRBV5-1,many,CASSLARGLFDEQYF
TRBJ2-1,TRBV19,NA,CASSIDSGTWGRNEQFF
TRBJ1-1,TRBV5-1,NA,CASSLIGLGANTEAFF
TRBJ1-6,TRBV27,NA,CASSLYPEANSPLHF